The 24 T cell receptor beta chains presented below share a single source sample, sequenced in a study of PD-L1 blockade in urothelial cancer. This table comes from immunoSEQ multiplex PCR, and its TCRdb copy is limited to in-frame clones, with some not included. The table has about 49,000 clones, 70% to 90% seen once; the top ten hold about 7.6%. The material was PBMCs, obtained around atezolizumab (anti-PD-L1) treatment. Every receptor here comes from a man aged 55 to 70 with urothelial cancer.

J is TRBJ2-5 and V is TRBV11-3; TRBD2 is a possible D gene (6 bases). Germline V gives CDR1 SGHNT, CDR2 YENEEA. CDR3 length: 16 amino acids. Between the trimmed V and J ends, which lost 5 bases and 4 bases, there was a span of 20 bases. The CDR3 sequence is CASSQNGAGLGETQYF. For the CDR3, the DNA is TGTGCCAGCAGCCAAAACGGGGCGGGGCTCGGAGAGACCCAGTACTTC.

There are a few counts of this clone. The CDR3 DNA is TGTGCCAGCAGCCGCAGGAACTCCTATAATTCACCCCTCCACTTT. Amino acid sequence: CASSRRNSYNSPLHF. The chain links TRBV4-2 to TRBJ1-6; D is unclear. V shed 4 bases and J shed 0 bases, with 7 bases lying between them. Germline V lookup: CDR1 LGHNA, CDR2 YNFKEQ. This CDR3 has 15 residues.

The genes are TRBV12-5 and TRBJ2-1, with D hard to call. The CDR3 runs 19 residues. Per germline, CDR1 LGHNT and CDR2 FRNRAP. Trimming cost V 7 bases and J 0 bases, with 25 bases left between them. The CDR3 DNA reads TGTGCTAGTGATCAGTTCTCTGGGTGGGCCTCAAGCTCCTACAATGAGCAGTTCTTC. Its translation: CASDQFSGWASSSYNEQFF.

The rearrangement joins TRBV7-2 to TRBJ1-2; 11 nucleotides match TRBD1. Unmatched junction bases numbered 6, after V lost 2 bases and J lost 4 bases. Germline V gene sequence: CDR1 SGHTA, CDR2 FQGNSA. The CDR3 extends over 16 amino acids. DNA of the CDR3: TGTGCCAGCAGCTTATCAGGACAGGGGGCTGGCTATGGCTACACCTTC. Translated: CASSLSGQGAGYGYTF.

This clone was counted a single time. Here the CDR3 reads CASSLVSGGAISYEQYF. CDR3 nucleotides: TGTGCCAGCAGCTTAGTTAGCGGGGGGGCCATATCGTACGAGCAGTACTTC. This chain uses TRBV11-2 with TRBJ2-7, with 11 bases aligning to TRBD2. Germline-derived CDR1 and CDR2 are SGHAT and FQNNGV. This CDR3 is 17 amino acids long. The V segment lost 1 base and the J segment 4 bases; nucleotides outside the gene matches: 9.

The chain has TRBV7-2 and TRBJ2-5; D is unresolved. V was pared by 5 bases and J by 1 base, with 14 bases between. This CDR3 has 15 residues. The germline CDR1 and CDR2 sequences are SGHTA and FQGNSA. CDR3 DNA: TGTGCCAGCAGCCCCTTCGAGCTCCCCCAAGAGACCCAGTACTTC. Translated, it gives CASSPFELPQETQYF.

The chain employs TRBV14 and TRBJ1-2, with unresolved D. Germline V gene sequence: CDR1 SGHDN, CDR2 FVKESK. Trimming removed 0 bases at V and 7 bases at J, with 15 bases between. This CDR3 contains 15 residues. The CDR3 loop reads CASSQDRGFSGGYTF. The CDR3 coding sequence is TGTGCCAGCAGCCAAGATCGAGGATTCAGTGGTGGCTACACCTTC.

In nucleotides, the CDR3 is TGTGCCAGTAGGGTTCAGGGGGGAACCTACAATGAGCAGTTCTTC. Encoded protein: CASRVQGGTYNEQFF. The V gene is TRBV19, the J gene TRBJ2-1; possibly TRBD1 for D (7 bases). V lost 6 bases and J 2 bases, leaving 14 bases between the germline ends. This CDR3 has 15 amino acids. Germline loops: CDR1 LNHDA, CDR2 SQIVND (reference sequence).

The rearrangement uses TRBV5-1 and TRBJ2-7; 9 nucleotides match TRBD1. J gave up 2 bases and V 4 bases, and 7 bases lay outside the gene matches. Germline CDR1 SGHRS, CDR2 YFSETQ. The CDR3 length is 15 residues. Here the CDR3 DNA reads TGCGCCAGCAGCATAACCGGGACAGGGCCCTACGAGCAGTACTTC. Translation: CASSITGTGPYEQYF.

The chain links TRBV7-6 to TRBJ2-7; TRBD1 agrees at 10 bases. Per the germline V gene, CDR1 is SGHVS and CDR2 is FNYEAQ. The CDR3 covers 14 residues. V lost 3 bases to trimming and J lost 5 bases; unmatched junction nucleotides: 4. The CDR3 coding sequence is TGTGCCAGCAGCTTGGGGGACAGGGGAAACGAGCAGTACTTC. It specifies CASSLGDRGNEQYF.

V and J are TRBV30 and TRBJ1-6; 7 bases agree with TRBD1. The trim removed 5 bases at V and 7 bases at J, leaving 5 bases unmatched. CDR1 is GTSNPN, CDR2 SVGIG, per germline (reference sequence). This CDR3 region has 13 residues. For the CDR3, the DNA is TGTGCCTGGGGGGGACAGTCAAATTCACCCCTCCACTTT. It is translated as CAWGGQSNSPLHF. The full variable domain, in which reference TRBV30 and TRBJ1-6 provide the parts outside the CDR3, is SQTIHQWPATLVQPVGSPLSLECTVEGTSNPNLYWYRQAAGRGLQLLFYSVGIGQISSEVPQNLSASRPQDRQFILSSKKLLLSDSGFYLCAWGGQSNSPLHFGNGTRLTVT.

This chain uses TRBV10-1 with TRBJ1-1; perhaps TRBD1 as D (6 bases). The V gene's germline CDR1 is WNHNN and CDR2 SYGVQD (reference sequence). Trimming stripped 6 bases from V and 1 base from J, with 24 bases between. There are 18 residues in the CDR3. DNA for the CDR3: TGCGCCAGCAGACACCCACCCGAGGGCAGGGGTAAGAACACTGAAGCTTTCTTT. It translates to CASRHPPEGRGKNTEAFF.

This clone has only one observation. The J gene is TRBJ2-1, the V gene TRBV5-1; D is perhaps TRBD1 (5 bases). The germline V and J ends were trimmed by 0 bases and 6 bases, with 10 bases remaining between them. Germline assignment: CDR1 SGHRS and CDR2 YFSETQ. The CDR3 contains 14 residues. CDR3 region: CASSLALRANEQFF. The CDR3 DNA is TGCGCCAGCAGCTTGGCCCTCAGGGCCAATGAGCAGTTCTTC.

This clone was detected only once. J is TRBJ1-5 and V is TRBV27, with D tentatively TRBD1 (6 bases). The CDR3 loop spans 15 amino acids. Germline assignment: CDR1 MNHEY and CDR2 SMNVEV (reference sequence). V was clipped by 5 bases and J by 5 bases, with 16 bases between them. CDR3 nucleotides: TGTGCCAGCAGTGCCAAAACAGGGTTGGATCAGCCCCAGCATTTT. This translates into CASSAKTGLDQPQHF.

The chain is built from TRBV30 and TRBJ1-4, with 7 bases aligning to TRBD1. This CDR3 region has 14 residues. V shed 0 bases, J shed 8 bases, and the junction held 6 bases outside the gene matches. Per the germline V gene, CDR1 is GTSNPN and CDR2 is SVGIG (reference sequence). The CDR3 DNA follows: TGTGCCTGGAGTGTTGGAGGGGGCGGAGAAAAACTGTTTTTT. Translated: CAWSVGGGGEKLFF.

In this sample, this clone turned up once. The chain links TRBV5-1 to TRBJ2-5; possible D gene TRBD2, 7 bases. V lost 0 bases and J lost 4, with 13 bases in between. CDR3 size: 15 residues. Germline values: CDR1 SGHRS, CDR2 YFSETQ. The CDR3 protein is CASSLEGGVGETQYF. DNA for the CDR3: TGCGCCAGCAGCTTGGAGGGGGGGGTCGGAGAGACCCAGTACTTC.

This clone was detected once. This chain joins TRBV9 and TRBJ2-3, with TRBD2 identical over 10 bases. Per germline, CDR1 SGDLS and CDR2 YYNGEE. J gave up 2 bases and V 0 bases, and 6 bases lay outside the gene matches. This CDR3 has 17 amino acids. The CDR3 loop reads CASSVALSGGNTDTQYF. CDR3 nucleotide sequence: TGTGCCAGCAGCGTAGCTCTTAGCGGGGGGAACACAGATACGCAGTATTTT.

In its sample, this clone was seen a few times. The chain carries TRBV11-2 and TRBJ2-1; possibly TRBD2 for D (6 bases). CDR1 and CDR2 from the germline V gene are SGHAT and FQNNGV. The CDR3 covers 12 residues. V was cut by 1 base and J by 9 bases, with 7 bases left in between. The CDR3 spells CASSLVGGEQFF. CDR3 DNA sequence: TGTGCCAGCAGCTTAGTGGGGGGTGAGCAGTTCTTC.

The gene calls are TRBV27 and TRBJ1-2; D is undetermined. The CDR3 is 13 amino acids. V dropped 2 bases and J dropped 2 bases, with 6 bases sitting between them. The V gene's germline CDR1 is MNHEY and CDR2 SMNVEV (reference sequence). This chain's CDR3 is CASSLNPNYGYTF. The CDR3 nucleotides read TGTGCCAGCAGTTTAAATCCAAACTATGGCTACACCTTC.

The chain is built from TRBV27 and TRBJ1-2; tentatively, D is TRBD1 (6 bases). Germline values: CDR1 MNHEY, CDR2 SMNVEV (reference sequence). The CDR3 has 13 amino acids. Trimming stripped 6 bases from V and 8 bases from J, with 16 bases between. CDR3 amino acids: CASSRGLRAGYTF. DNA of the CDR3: TGTGCCAGCAGCAGGGGTCTCAGGGCCGGCTACACCTTC.

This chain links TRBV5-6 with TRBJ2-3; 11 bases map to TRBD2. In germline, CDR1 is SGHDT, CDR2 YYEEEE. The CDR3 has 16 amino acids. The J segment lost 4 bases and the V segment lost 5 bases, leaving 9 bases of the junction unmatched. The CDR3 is CASRSYSGGAADTQYF. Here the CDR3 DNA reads TGTGCCAGCAGATCTTATAGCGGGGGGGCAGCAGATACGCAGTATTTT.

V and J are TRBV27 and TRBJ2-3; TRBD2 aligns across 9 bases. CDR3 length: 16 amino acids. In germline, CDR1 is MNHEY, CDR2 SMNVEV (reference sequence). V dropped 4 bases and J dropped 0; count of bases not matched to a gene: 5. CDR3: CASSYSGGTSTDTQYF. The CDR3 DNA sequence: TGTGCCAGCAGTTATAGCGGGGGAACTAGCACAGATACGCAGTATTTT.

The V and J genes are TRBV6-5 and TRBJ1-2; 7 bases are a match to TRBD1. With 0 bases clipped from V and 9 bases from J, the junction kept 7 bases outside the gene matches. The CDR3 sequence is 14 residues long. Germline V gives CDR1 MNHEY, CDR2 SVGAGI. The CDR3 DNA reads TGTGCCAGCAGTTACTCCGGCAGGGGGACGAGCTACACCTTC. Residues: CASSYSGRGTSYTF.

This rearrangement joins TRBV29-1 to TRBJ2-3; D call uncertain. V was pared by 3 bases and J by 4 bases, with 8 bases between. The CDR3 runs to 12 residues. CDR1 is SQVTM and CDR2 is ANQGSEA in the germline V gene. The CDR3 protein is CSVEWPADTQYF. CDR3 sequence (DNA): TGCAGCGTTGAGTGGCCCGCAGATACGCAGTATTTT.